What follows are 5 T cell receptor beta chains derived from one specimen sequenced in a study of blood T cells in healthy people across ages. Together with a sample-barcoded 5' primer, a J-beta primer mix was included in a second PCR lasting about 7 to 12 cycles. Using its own MiXCR run on the 5' RACE reads, TCRdb lists one record per CDR3 protein. The sample has about 1 million distinct CDR3 sequences, around 43% seen once. The sequenced material came from blood. These receptors were collected from an older woman in good health.

There are many counts of this clonotype. The V and J genes are TRBV12-3 or TRBV12-4 and TRBJ1-2, with 10 bases that match TRBD1. The CDR3 consists of 13 residues. The trim removed 3 bases at V and 6 bases at J, leaving 1 base unmatched. The CDR3 sequence is CASSLTGGHGYTF. The CDR3 nucleotides are TGTGCCAGCAGTTTGACAGGGGGCCATGGCTACACCTTC.

A remark on this clonotype: Germline and junction disagree at one end, which may indicate a read error. CDR3 coding DNA: TGTGCCAGCAGCCAAGGAAGAGGGACCTATGGCCACACCTTC. It codes for CASSQGRGTYGHTF. V gene TRBV3-1 combines with J gene TRBJ1-2, with D possibly being TRBD1 (5 bases). This CDR3 has 14 amino acids. Germline lookup yields CDR1 LGHDT and CDR2 YNNKEL (reference sequence).

The chain carries TRBV7-6 and TRBJ1-2, with 12 bases lining up with TRBD1. The CDR3 is 17 residues long. Per germline, CDR1 SGHVS and CDR2 FNYEAQ. V was pared by 5 bases and J by 7 bases, with 14 bases of the junction left unmatched. DNA for the CDR3: TGTGCCAGCAGCCCAATGGGGGGACAGGGGGCCCCCCGTGGCTACACCTTC. Translating gives CASSPMGGQGAPRGYTF.

V and J are TRBV6-5 and TRBJ2-7; 9 nucleotides line up with TRBD2. The J segment lost 3 bases and the V segment lost 5 bases, leaving 2 bases of the junction unmatched. CDR3 length: 13 amino acids. Germline CDR1 MNHEY, CDR2 SVGAGI. The CDR3 nucleotides read TGTGCCAGCAGTGCTAGCGGGAACTACGAGCAGTACTTC. Its translation is CASSASGNYEQYF.

V usage is TRBV29-1 and J usage is TRBJ1-5, with TRBD1 as a possible D gene (6 bases). The germline V and J ends were trimmed by 5 bases and 3 bases, with 17 bases remaining between them. Germline CDR1 reads SQVTM; CDR2 reads ANQGSEA. The CDR3 has 15 amino acids. The CDR3: CSVLISGQYNQPQHF. The DNA for the CDR3 is TGCAGCGTTCTCATTTCAGGACAGTACAATCAGCCCCAGCATTTT.